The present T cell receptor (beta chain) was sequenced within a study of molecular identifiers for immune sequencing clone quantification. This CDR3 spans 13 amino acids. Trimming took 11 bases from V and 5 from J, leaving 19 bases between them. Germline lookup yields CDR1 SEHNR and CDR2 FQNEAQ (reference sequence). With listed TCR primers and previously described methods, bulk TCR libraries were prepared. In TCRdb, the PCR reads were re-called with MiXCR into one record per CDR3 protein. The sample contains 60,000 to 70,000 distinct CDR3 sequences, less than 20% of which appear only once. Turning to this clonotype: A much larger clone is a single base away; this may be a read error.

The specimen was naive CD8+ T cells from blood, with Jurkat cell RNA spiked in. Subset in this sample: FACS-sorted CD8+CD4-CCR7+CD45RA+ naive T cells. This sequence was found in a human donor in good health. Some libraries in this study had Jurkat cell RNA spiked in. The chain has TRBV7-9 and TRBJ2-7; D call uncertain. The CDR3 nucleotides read TGTGCCTGCCTGGCCCCTTTTGGAAACGAGCAGTACTTC. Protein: CACLAPFGNEQYF. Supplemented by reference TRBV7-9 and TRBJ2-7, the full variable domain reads DTGVSQNPRHKITKRGQNVTFRCDPISEHNRLYWYRQTLGQGPEFLTYFQNEAQLEKSRLLSDRFSAERPKGSFSTLEIQRTEQGDSAMYLCACLAPFGNEQYFGPGTRLTVT.